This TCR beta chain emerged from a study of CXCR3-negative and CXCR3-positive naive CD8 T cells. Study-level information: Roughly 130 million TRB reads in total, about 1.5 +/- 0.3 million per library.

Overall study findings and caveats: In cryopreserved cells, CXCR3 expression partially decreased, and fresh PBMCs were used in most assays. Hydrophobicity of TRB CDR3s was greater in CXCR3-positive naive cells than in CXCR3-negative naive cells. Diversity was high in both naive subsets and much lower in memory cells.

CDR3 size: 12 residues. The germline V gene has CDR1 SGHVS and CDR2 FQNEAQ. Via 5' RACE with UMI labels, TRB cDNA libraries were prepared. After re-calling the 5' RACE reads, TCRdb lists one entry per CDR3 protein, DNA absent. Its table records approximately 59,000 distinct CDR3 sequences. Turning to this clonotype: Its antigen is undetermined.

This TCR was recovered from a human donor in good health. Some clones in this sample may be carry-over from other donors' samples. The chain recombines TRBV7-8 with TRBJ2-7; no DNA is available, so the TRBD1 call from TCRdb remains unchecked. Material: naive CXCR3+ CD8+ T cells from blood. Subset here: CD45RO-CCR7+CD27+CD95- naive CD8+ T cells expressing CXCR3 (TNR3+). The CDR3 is CASTPGPSMQYF.